The rows below give T cell receptor beta chains drawn from one sample of a study of blood T cell repertoires in COVID-19. Data came from immunoSEQ multiplex PCR; TCRdb stores just in-frame clones and leaves some out. The sample has approximately 76,000 clones, 75% to 90% seen once. The material sequenced was peripheral blood. These receptor sequences come from a woman of 80 years or more with active or convalescent COVID-19. Both conserved end residues are part of each CDR3. A D gene is named only where the DNA matches it firmly. Not every row has a clone size; where given, it reads once, few, many or a size class.

D gene: NA; V gene: TRBV30; J gene: TRBJ1-5; clone size: once; CDR3 DNA: TGTGCCTGGAGTGTGGGACAAATCAATCAGCCCCAGCATTTT; CDR3 protein: CAWSVGQINQPQHF
D gene: NA; V gene: TRBV24-1; J gene: TRBJ1-3; clone size: NA; CDR3 DNA: TGTGCCACCAGTGATTTTAGAGGGATAGGAAACACCATATATTTT; CDR3 protein: CATSDFRGIGNTIYF
D gene: TRBD2; V gene: TRBV3-1/TRBV3-2; J gene: TRBJ2-3; clone size: few; CDR3 DNA: TGTGCCAGCAGCCACACGGACCATAGCGGGAGTGCAGATACGCAGTATTTT; CDR3 protein: CASSHTDHSGSADTQYF
D gene: NA; V gene: TRBV12-3/TRBV12-4; J gene: TRBJ2-5; clone size: NA; CDR3 DNA: TGTGCCAGCAGTCCCTCGGGGGAGACCCAGTACTTC; CDR3 protein: CASSPSGETQYF
D gene: NA; V gene: TRBV19; J gene: TRBJ2-2; clone size: once; CDR3 DNA: TGTGCCAGTAGTATCGTCTTCTACCCCACCGGGGAGCTGTTTTTT; CDR3 protein: CASSIVFYPTGELFF
D gene: TRBD2; V gene: TRBV7-9; J gene: TRBJ2-1; clone size: NA; CDR3 DNA: TGTGCCAGCAGCCGGGGACTAGCGGGGGGTCCTGGCAATGAGCAGTTCTTC; CDR3 protein: CASSRGLAGGPGNEQFF
D gene: NA; V gene: TRBV4-3; J gene: TRBJ1-2; clone size: NA; CDR3 DNA: TGCGCCAGCAGCCAAGATTTCCACTTAGTTCTACCCTATGGCTACACCTTC; CDR3 protein: CASSQDFHLVLPYGYTF
D gene: NA; V gene: TRBV28; J gene: TRBJ1-1; clone size: NA; CDR3 DNA: TGTGCCAGCAGACCTCCCCTGGGGGGGTCTGAAGCTTTCTTT; CDR3 protein: CASRPPLGGSEAFF
D gene: NA; V gene: TRBV2; J gene: TRBJ2-1; clone size: NA; CDR3 DNA: TGTGCCAGCACCCCGTGGGACCGGACAGCCTACAATGAGCAGTTCTTC; CDR3 protein: CASTPWDRTAYNEQFF
D gene: TRBD2; V gene: TRBV3-1/TRBV3-2; J gene: TRBJ2-1; clone size: NA; CDR3 DNA: TGTGCCAGCAGCCCAAGGGGGACTAGCGGCAAAGCGGGGTACAATGAGCAGTTCTTC; CDR3 protein: CASSPRGTSGKAGYNEQFF
D gene: NA; V gene: TRBV7-2; J gene: TRBJ2-7; clone size: NA; CDR3 DNA: TGTGCCAGCAGCCTCCAAGGGGCCCCCGCGAACGAGCAGTACTTC; CDR3 protein: CASSLQGAPANEQYF
D gene: TRBD1; V gene: TRBV5-1; J gene: TRBJ1-2; clone size: once; CDR3 DNA: TGCGCCAGCAGCTTATACGGACAGGCATCCCCATCGGATCACACCTTC; CDR3 protein: CASSLYGQASPSDHTF
D gene: NA; V gene: TRBV9; J gene: TRBJ1-3; clone size: NA; CDR3 DNA: TGTGCCAGCAGCGTAGTCGGGGTCCTCTCTGGAAACACCATATATTTT; CDR3 protein: CASSVVGVLSGNTIYF
D gene: TRBD2; V gene: TRBV5-5; J gene: TRBJ2-5; clone size: NA; CDR3 DNA: TGTGCCAGCAGCTTGACTAGCGGGCAAGAGACCCAGTACTTC; CDR3 protein: CASSLTSGQETQYF
D gene: NA; V gene: TRBV27; J gene: TRBJ2-7; clone size: NA; CDR3 DNA: TGTGCCAGCAGTTCAGTTGGACAGTCTAATTCCTACGAGCAGTACTTC; CDR3 protein: CASSSVGQSNSYEQYF
D gene: TRBD1; V gene: TRBV5-5; J gene: TRBJ2-5; clone size: NA; CDR3 DNA: TGTGCCAGCAGCTTACGGGACAGGGCAAGGGAGACCCAGTACTTC; CDR3 protein: CASSLRDRARETQYF
D gene: TRBD1; V gene: TRBV18; J gene: TRBJ2-7; clone size: NA; CDR3 DNA: TGTGCCAGCTCACTGCGGGACAGGGGTTTCCGCTACGAGCAGTACTTC; CDR3 protein: CASSLRDRGFRYEQYF
D gene: TRBD2; V gene: TRBV7-3; J gene: TRBJ2-1; clone size: NA; CDR3 DNA: TGTGCCAGCAGCTTATCAGCGGGGTACAATGAGCAGTTCTTC; CDR3 protein: CASSLSAGYNEQFF
D gene: NA; V gene: TRBV2; J gene: TRBJ2-5; clone size: NA; CDR3 DNA: TGTGCCGGAGGACGGGTTCTAGGGACCCAGTACTTC; CDR3 protein: CAGGRVLGTQYF
D gene: TRBD1; V gene: TRBV19; J gene: TRBJ2-7; clone size: NA; CDR3 DNA: TGTGCCAGTAGTAGAGAGGGACAGTCGAACTCCTACGAGCAGTACTTC; CDR3 protein: CASSREGQSNSYEQYF
D gene: NA; V gene: TRBV7-3; J gene: TRBJ2-1; clone size: NA; CDR3 DNA: TGTGCCAGCAGCCGCGGGTCCCTTGGTTCGGGAAATGAGCAGTTCTTC; CDR3 protein: CASSRGSLGSGNEQFF
D gene: NA; V gene: TRBV4-3; J gene: TRBJ2-7; clone size: once; CDR3 DNA: TGCGCCAGCAGCCAAGACAGGGGTTCCCACTACGAGCAGTACTTC; CDR3 protein: CASSQDRGSHYEQYF
D gene: NA; V gene: TRBV30; J gene: TRBJ1-3; clone size: once; CDR3 DNA: TGTGCCTGGAGTGTCATGGCTAGCTCTGGAAACACCATATATTTT; CDR3 protein: CAWSVMASSGNTIYF
D gene: NA; V gene: TRBV6-1; J gene: TRBJ1-6; clone size: NA; CDR3 DNA: TGTGCCAGCAGTGACCGGGGGGGCCCCGACATTTCACCCCTCCACTTT; CDR3 protein: CASSDRGGPDISPLHF
D gene: NA; V gene: TRBV7-2; J gene: TRBJ2-3; clone size: NA; CDR3 DNA: TGTGCCAGCAGCGTTCTAATCAGCACAGATACGCAGTATTTT; CDR3 protein: CASSVLISTDTQYF
D gene: TRBD2; V gene: TRBV4-3; J gene: TRBJ2-3; clone size: NA; CDR3 DNA: TGCGCCAGCAGCCCCCTTACGGGACTAGCGGGATCAGATACGCAGTATTTT; CDR3 protein: CASSPLTGLAGSDTQYF
D gene: NA; V gene: TRBV21-1; J gene: TRBJ2-7; clone size: once; CDR3 DNA: TGTGCCAGCAGCAAACCAAAGGGGTATGAGTCCTACGAGCAGTACTTC; CDR3 protein: CASSKPKGYESYEQYF
D gene: TRBD2; V gene: TRBV5-6; J gene: TRBJ2-3; clone size: many; CDR3 DNA: TGTGCCAGCAGCCCGGGGGGGACCTTCAAGAATTTT; CDR3 protein: CASSPGGTFKNF
D gene: NA; V gene: TRBV10-3; J gene: TRBJ1-3; clone size: NA; CDR3 DNA: TGTGCCATCAGTGCACCTGACAGCTCTGGAAACACCATATATTTT; CDR3 protein: CAISAPDSSGNTIYF
D gene: NA; V gene: TRBV9; J gene: TRBJ1-1; clone size: NA; CDR3 DNA: TGTGCCAGCAGCGTAGTGGGGGGAAACACTGAAGCTTTCTTT; CDR3 protein: CASSVVGGNTEAFF
D gene: TRBD1; V gene: TRBV5-4; J gene: TRBJ1-2; clone size: NA; CDR3 DNA: TGTGCCAGCAGCTCCAGGACAGGAGACTATGGCTACACCTTC; CDR3 protein: CASSSRTGDYGYTF
D gene: NA; V gene: TRBV18; J gene: TRBJ1-1; clone size: few; CDR3 DNA: TGTGCCAGCTCATCTCAGGGCACTGAAGCTTTCTTT; CDR3 protein: CASSSQGTEAFF
D gene: NA; V gene: TRBV6-5; J gene: TRBJ1-1; clone size: NA; CDR3 DNA: TGTGCCACCCCTCGGGTGAACACTGAAGCTTTCTTT; CDR3 protein: CATPRVNTEAFF
D gene: NA; V gene: TRBV12-3/TRBV12-4; J gene: TRBJ1-5; clone size: NA; CDR3 DNA: TGTGCCAGCAGTTTCGGAGATCAGCCCCAGCATTTT; CDR3 protein: CASSFGDQPQHF
D gene: NA; V gene: TRBV7-2; J gene: TRBJ1-5; clone size: NA; CDR3 DNA: TGTGCCAGCAGCCGGACCCTTTACAGGGACAATCAGCCCCAGCATTTT; CDR3 protein: CASSRTLYRDNQPQHF
D gene: TRBD1; V gene: TRBV15; J gene: TRBJ2-4; clone size: NA; CDR3 DNA: TGTGCCACCAGCACAAGACAGGGGGGAAACATTCAGTACTTC; CDR3 protein: CATSTRQGGNIQYF
D gene: NA; V gene: TRBV25-1; J gene: TRBJ2-5; clone size: NA; CDR3 DNA: TGTGCCAGCAGTGACTGGGGGGGCTCCCAAGAGACCCAGTACTTC; CDR3 protein: CASSDWGGSQETQYF
D gene: NA; V gene: TRBV3-1/TRBV3-2; J gene: TRBJ2-3; clone size: NA; CDR3 DNA: TGTGCCAGCAGCCGGAGGACAGATACGCAGTATTTT; CDR3 protein: CASSRRTDTQYF
D gene: NA; V gene: TRBV29-1; J gene: TRBJ2-7; clone size: NA; CDR3 DNA: TGCAGCGTTGAAGGGGGAGGGGGACGAGGGCCCTACGAGCAGTACTTC; CDR3 protein: CSVEGGGGRGPYEQYF
D gene: NA; V gene: TRBV18; J gene: TRBJ2-3; clone size: NA; CDR3 DNA: TGTGCCAGCTCAACCCGGGTGCGGGAAGCGGGTGATACGCAGTATTTT; CDR3 protein: CASSTRVREAGDTQYF
D gene: TRBD2; V gene: TRBV6-6; J gene: TRBJ2-1; clone size: NA; CDR3 DNA: TGTGCCAGCAGTTACGCTAGCGGGGCATATGAGCAGTTCTTC; CDR3 protein: CASSYASGAYEQFF
D gene: NA; V gene: TRBV12-3/TRBV12-4; J gene: TRBJ1-5; clone size: NA; CDR3 DNA: TGTGCCAGCAGTTTAGGGCCTAATCAGCCCCAGCATTTT; CDR3 protein: CASSLGPNQPQHF
D gene: NA; V gene: TRBV5-6; J gene: TRBJ2-6; clone size: NA; CDR3 DNA: TGTGCCAGCAGCTTCCCAGGGCCTGGGGCCAACGTCCTGACTTTC; CDR3 protein: CASSFPGPGANVLTF
D gene: TRBD2; V gene: TRBV7-2; J gene: TRBJ2-3; clone size: few; CDR3 DNA: TGTGCCAGCAGCGAGACTAGCGGGGGCCGGGGGTATTTT; CDR3 protein: CASSETSGGRGYF
D gene: NA; V gene: TRBV5-4; J gene: TRBJ1-2; clone size: NA; CDR3 DNA: TGTGCCAGCAGCTCGGACAGACTTGGCTACACCTTC; CDR3 protein: CASSSDRLGYTF
D gene: TRBD1; V gene: TRBV28; J gene: TRBJ1-5; clone size: NA; CDR3 DNA: TGTGCCAGCTGTACAGGGGTCAATCAGCCCCAGCATTTT; CDR3 protein: CASCTGVNQPQHF
D gene: TRBD2; V gene: TRBV7-2; J gene: TRBJ2-3; clone size: NA; CDR3 DNA: TGTGCCAGCAGCTTAGGGCCTAGCGGGGCGGCAGATACGCAGTATTTT; CDR3 protein: CASSLGPSGAADTQYF
D gene: NA; V gene: TRBV7-9; J gene: TRBJ2-1; clone size: NA; CDR3 DNA: TGTGCCACCGAGGGTCCCTACAATGAGCAGTTCTTC; CDR3 protein: CATEGPYNEQFF
D gene: NA; V gene: TRBV6-1; J gene: TRBJ1-2; clone size: NA; CDR3 DNA: TGTGCCAGCAGTGAGGGGGCGCTCCCTGGCTACACCTTC; CDR3 protein: CASSEGALPGYTF
D gene: NA; V gene: TRBV4-3; J gene: TRBJ1-3; clone size: NA; CDR3 DNA: TGCGCCAGCAGCCAGATCAGGGTTTCTGGAAACACCATATATTTT; CDR3 protein: CASSQIRVSGNTIYF
D gene: TRBD1; V gene: TRBV6-4; J gene: TRBJ1-6; clone size: NA; CDR3 DNA: TGTGCCAGCAGTGCGGACAGGGGGGATAATTCACCCCTCCACTTT; CDR3 protein: CASSADRGDNSPLHF
D gene: NA; V gene: TRBV12-3/TRBV12-4; J gene: TRBJ2-7; clone size: NA; CDR3 DNA: TGTGCCAGCAGTTTCGGTCAGGGGCGCGAGCAGTACTTC; CDR3 protein: CASSFGQGREQYF
D gene: NA; V gene: TRBV6-5; J gene: TRBJ1-2; clone size: NA; CDR3 DNA: TGTGCCAGCAGTTCCCGGCAGGTCTACTATGGCTACACCTTC; CDR3 protein: CASSSRQVYYGYTF
D gene: NA; V gene: TRBV19; J gene: TRBJ1-2; clone size: NA; CDR3 DNA: TGTGCCAGTAGTACCCTCGTGGAGGGCCCGATGTCGTATGGCTACACCTTC; CDR3 protein: CASSTLVEGPMSYGYTF
D gene: NA; V gene: TRBV3-1/TRBV3-2; J gene: TRBJ2-3; clone size: NA; CDR3 DNA: TGTGCCAGCAGCCCTCGTCCCACAGATACGCAGTATTTT; CDR3 protein: CASSPRPTDTQYF
D gene: NA; V gene: TRBV6-5; J gene: TRBJ2-5; clone size: NA; CDR3 DNA: TGTGCCAGCGCCCCGATGACTACGGAGACCCAGTACTTC; CDR3 protein: CASAPMTTETQYF
D gene: TRBD1; V gene: TRBV5-8; J gene: TRBJ1-6; clone size: once; CDR3 DNA: TGTGCCAGCAGCCGCTCCGGGACAGGGGTTGTTTCACCCCTCCACTTT; CDR3 protein: CASSRSGTGVVSPLHF
D gene: TRBD2; V gene: TRBV10-3; J gene: TRBJ2-2; clone size: NA; CDR3 DNA: TGTGCCATCGGGCGGGGAGGGTCGGCCGGGGAGCTGTTTTTT; CDR3 protein: CAIGRGGSAGELFF
D gene: TRBD1; V gene: TRBV13; J gene: TRBJ1-1; clone size: NA; CDR3 DNA: TGTGCCAGCAGCTTTCCGGGACAGGGCGGGTTTATCAACACTGAAGCTTTCTTT; CDR3 protein: CASSFPGQGGFINTEAFF
D gene: TRBD1; V gene: TRBV5-4; J gene: TRBJ2-2; clone size: few; CDR3 DNA: TGTGCCAGCAGCCGGCTGACAGGGCCAAGCGGGGAGCTGTTTTTT; CDR3 protein: CASSRLTGPSGELFF